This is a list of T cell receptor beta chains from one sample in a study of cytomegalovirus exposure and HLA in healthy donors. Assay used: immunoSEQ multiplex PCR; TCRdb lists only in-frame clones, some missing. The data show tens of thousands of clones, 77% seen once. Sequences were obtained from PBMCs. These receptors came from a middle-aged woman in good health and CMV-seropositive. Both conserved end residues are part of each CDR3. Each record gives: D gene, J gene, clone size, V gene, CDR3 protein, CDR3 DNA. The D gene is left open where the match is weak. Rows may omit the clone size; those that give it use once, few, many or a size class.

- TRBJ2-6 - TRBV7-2 CASSLRAGTGANVLTF TGTGCCAGCAGCTTACGGGCAGGGACTGGGGCCAACGTCCTGACTTTC
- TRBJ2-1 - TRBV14 CASGEGGAYNEQFF TGTGCCAGCGGGGAAGGGGGGGCGTACAATGAGCAGTTCTTC
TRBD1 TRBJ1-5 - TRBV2 CASTGGQGQPQHF TGTGCCAGCACTGGGGGACAGGGACAGCCCCAGCATTTT
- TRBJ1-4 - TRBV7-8 CASSPRGGTGEKLFF TGTGCCAGCAGCCCACGGGGGGGTACGGGAGAAAAACTGTTTTTT
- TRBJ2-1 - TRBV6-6 CASNPGSVNEQFF TGTGCCAGCAACCCGGGTTCGGTGAATGAGCAGTTCTTC
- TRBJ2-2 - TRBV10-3 CAISGGGELFF TGTGCCATCAGCGGCGGCGGGGAGCTGTTTTTT
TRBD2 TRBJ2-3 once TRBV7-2 CASSYGTTNTDTQYF TGTGCCAGCAGCTACGGGACTACCAACACAGATACGCAGTATTTT
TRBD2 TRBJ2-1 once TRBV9 CASSVGGGGPYNEQFF TGTGCCAGCAGCGTAGGTGGCGGGGGGCCCTACAATGAGCAGTTCTTC
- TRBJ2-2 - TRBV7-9 CASSDGLIGELFF TGTGCCAGCAGCGATGGACTGATCGGGGAGCTGTTTTTT
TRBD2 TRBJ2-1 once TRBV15 CATSRDLPASGGYNEQFF TGTGCCACCAGCAGAGATCTCCCCGCTAGCGGGGGCTACAATGAGCAGTTCTTC
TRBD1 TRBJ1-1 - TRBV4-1 CASSQSQGVPNTEAFF TGCGCCAGCAGCCAATCCCAGGGGGTTCCGAACACTGAAGCTTTCTTT
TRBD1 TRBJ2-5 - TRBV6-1 CASRGTGQTQYF TGTGCCAGCAGGGGGACAGGTCAGACCCAGTACTTC
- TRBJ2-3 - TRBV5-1 CASSLVPSDTQYF TGCGCCAGCAGCTTGGTCCCGTCAGATACGCAGTATTTT
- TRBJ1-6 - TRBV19 CASQGSSPLHF TGTGCCAGTCAGGGGAGTTCACCCCTCCACTTT
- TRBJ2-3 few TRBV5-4 CASRQALTDTQYF TGTGCCAGCCGACAAGCCCTAACAGATACGCAGTATTTT
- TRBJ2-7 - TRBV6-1 CASSEDRWDEQYF TGTGCCAGCAGTGAAGACAGGTGGGACGAGCAGTACTTC
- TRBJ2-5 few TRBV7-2 CASSLRRVETQYF TGTGCCAGCAGCTTACGCAGGGTAGAGACCCAGTACTTC
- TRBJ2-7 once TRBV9 CASSVGTQGSYEQYF TGTGCCAGCAGCGTAGGCACACAGGGCTCCTACGAGCAGTACTTC
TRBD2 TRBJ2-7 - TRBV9 CASSPGRGAPYEQYF TGTGCCAGCAGCCCCGGGCGGGGGGCCCCCTACGAGCAGTACTTC
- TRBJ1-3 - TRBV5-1 CASTRGSGNTIYF TGCGCCAGCACTAGGGGATCCGGAAACACCATATATTTT
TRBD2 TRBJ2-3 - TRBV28 CASSLSGLTLTSGGGDTQYF TGTGCCAGCAGTTTATCTGGCCTGACCTTAACTAGCGGGGGCGGAGATACGCAGTATTTT
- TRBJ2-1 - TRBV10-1 CASSESRGSSYNEQFF TGCGCCAGCAGTGAGTCGAGAGGGAGCTCCTACAATGAGCAGTTCTTC
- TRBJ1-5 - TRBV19 CASWGGYNQPQHF TGTGCCTCGTGGGGGGGTTACAATCAGCCCCAGCATTTT
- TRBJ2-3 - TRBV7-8 CASSLGGSGPTRTQYF TGTGCCAGCAGCTTAGGCGGTAGCGGTCCAACGAGGACGCAGTATTTT
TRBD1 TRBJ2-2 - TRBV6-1 CASSEGQANTGELFF TGTGCCAGCAGTGAGGGACAGGCGAACACCGGGGAGCTGTTTTTT
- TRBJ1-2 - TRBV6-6 CASSYRVTRYGYTF TGTGCCAGCAGTTACCGCGTTACCCGCTATGGCTACACCTTC
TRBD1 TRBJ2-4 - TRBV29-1 CSVLDRGSAKNIQYF TGCAGCGTTCTGGACAGGGGTTCAGCCAAAAACATTCAGTACTTC
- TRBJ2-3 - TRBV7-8 CASSPPKIDTQYF TGTGCCAGCAGCCCCCCAAAAATAGATACGCAGTATTTT
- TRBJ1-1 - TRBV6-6 CASGGGGGTLNTEAFF TGTGCCAGCGGTGGGGGGGGAGGGACACTAAACACTGAAGCTTTCTTT
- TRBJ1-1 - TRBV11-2 CASSFAGEDTEAFF TGTGCCAGCAGCTTCGCTGGGGAGGACACTGAAGCTTTCTTT
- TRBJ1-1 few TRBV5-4 CASSLNSESFF TGTGCCAGCAGCTTGAACAGTGAATCTTTCTTT
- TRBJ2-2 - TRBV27 CASSLPPGDTGELFF TGTGCCAGCAGTCTCCCGCCCGGAGATACCGGGGAGCTGTTTTTT
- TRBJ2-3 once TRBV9 CASSVFVDTQYF TGTGCCAGCAGCGTATTCGTAGATACGCAGTATTTT
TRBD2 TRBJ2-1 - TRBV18 CASSPDSSGGANEQFF TGTGCCAGCTCACCTGATTCTAGCGGGGGGGCCAATGAGCAGTTCTTC
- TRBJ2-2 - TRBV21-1 CASSKGLWVTANTGELFF TGTGCCAGCAGCAAAGGACTATGGGTTACCGCGAACACCGGGGAGCTGTTTTTT
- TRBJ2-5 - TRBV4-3 CASSQSIGETQYF TGCGCCAGCAGCCAAAGCATTGGAGAGACCCAGTACTTC
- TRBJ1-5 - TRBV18 CASQGGANQPQHF TGTGCCAGCCAAGGGGGAGCGAATCAGCCCCAGCATTTT
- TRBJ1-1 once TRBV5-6 CASTRADLNTEAFF TGTGCCAGCACCAGGGCCGACTTGAACACTGAAGCTTTCTTT
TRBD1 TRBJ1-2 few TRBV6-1 CASSDRDRGLHGYTF TGTGCCAGCAGTGACCGGGACAGGGGGCTTCATGGCTACACCTTC
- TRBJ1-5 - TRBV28 CASSLSSSNQPQHF TGTGCCAGCAGTTTATCGTCCAGCAATCAGCCCCAGCATTTT
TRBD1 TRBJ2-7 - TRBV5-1 CASSFGTGTTILKGSYEQYF TGCGCCAGCAGCTTCGGGACAGGGACGACGATACTAAAGGGCTCCTACGAGCAGTACTTC
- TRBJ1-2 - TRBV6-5 CASRPGGTRGYTF TGTGCCAGCAGACCCGGGGGGACACGTGGCTACACCTTC
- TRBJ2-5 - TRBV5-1 CASRWGERGQETQYF TGCGCCAGCAGGTGGGGGGAAAGGGGTCAAGAGACCCAGTACTTC
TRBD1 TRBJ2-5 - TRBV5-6 CASRSTGFKETQYF TGTGCCAGCAGGTCGACAGGGTTTAAAGAGACCCAGTACTTC
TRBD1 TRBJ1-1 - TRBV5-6 CASSFTGGLGTEAFF TGTGCCAGCAGCTTTACAGGGGGGTTGGGCACTGAAGCTTTCTTT
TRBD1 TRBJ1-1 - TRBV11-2 CASSWEQGVNTEAFF TGTGCCAGCAGCTGGGAACAGGGGGTGAACACTGAAGCTTTCTTT
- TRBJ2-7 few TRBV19 CASSIGQAALYEQYF TGTGCCAGTAGTATAGGACAGGCAGCCCTCTACGAGCAGTACTTC
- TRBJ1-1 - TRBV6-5 CASSYLQGEAFF TGTGCCAGCAGTTACTTACAGGGTGAAGCTTTCTTT
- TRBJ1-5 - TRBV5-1 CASSLWGGNQPQHF TGCGCCAGCAGCTTGTGGGGGGGCAATCAGCCCCAGCATTTT
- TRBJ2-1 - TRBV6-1 CASRGETEWPDAQFF TGTGCCAGCAGGGGAGAAACGGAGTGGCCGGACGCACAGTTCTTC